These T cell receptor beta chains were read from a single sample in a study of blood T cell repertoires in COVID-19. Some clones are missing from TCRdb's copy, which holds only in-frame ones; the method was immunoSEQ multiplex PCR. The sample has 200,000 to 250,000 clones, almost 85% seen once. Sequenced sample: peripheral blood. These receptors came from a woman over 75 with acute or convalescent COVID-19. Both conserved end residues are part of each CDR3.

v_gene	CDR3aa
TRBV28	CASSPQRTGNLHF
TRBV5-1	CASRLTSGSLSTDTQYF
TRBV29-1	CSVGSSGYNEQFF
TRBV7-9	CASSPRTAGYGYTF
TRBV5-6	CASSPRGFSYEQYF
TRBV18	CASSPLPGQYPYEQYF
TRBV27	CASRLLAGSYNEQFF
TRBV20-1	CSASDGRVNEQFF
TRBV6-1	CASSYGRSTDTQYF
TRBV13	CASSLKAGGSYEQFF
TRBV4-1	CASSQGPGVYSPLHF
TRBV28	CASSSGTLPNTEAFF
TRBV5-1	CASAQGTGSSPLHF
TRBV6-5	CASRQQVNQPQHF
TRBV9	CASSVLATDTQYF
TRBV7-3	CASSLAPTGGTETQYF
TRBV28	CASSIPTGLSGELFF
TRBV2	CASSVDSVAKNIQYF
TRBV19	CASSPTWTGGLETQYF
TRBV7-6	CASSLALARTDTQYF
TRBV7-2	CASQGARGPYNEQFF
TRBV7-2	CASSLGLLAGLGDTQYF
TRBV5-1	CASALLAGVWETQYF
TRBV5-1	CASSSPGQGDTQYF
TRBV11-3	CASSLGILAGQETQYF
TRBV3-1/TRBV3-2	CASSLETHTGELFF
TRBV6-5	CASINRGLNTEAFF
TRBV11-2	CASSFSGPKETQYF
TRBV3-1/TRBV3-2	CASSQEHSNQPQHF
TRBV29-1	CSGTGAGDTQYF
TRBV7-3	CASSPQGGYEQYF
TRBV19	CASSSLDRVRGYTF
TRBV11-1	CASSLASGLAGSYNEQFF
TRBV7-2	CASSSPGRSGNEQFF
TRBV25-1	CASSERGGNYGYTF
TRBV19	CASSRVTGANEKLFF
TRBV28	CASSLSPGFTRGGYTF
TRBV2	CASTGRTSGGEQFF